One sample yielded the 27 T cell receptor beta chains listed below, sequenced in a study of T cells in Graves' hyperthyroidism and ophthalmopathy. Amplified regions were TCR beta CDR3 sequences from RNA transcripts. First-round RT-PCR with HTBI primers amplified the TCR CDR3 region. TCRdb analysed the multiplex PCR reads with MiXCR anew, one entry per CDR3 protein. The data hold about 540,000 distinct CDR3 sequences, with under 60% observed a single time. The sample was peripheral blood or thyroid tissue (not recorded which). Source of these receptors: a woman in her late teens or twenties with Graves' hyperthyroidism.

This clonotype was picked up many times. V gene TRBV4-1 combines with J gene TRBJ2-7; no firm D call. The CDR3 is made up of 14 amino acids. With 1 base removed from V and 4 bases from J, the gap between germline ends came to 11 bases. Per germline, CDR1 MGHRA and CDR2 YSYEKL. CDR3 nucleotide sequence: TGCGCCAGCAGCCAAGCAGGCAGACGTTACGAGCAGTACTTC. The encoded protein is CASSQAGRRYEQYF.

To note about this clonotype: The conserved phenylalanine or tryptophan normally closing the CDR3 is absent here, so this likely arose from a read error. The DNA is left out, because the CDR3 cannot be placed on it with certainty; the CDR3 is given as TCRdb lists it. This chain connects TRBV12-3 or TRBV12-4 to TRBJ1-6. The CDR3 is 8 residues long, ends included. CDR3 sequence: CASSLQNY.

This clonotype was seen ten or more times. The chain couples TRBV5-1 to TRBJ2-5, with a tentative D call TRBD1 (7 bases). The V and J ends lost 0 bases and 7 bases respectively, with 13 bases between them. Germline CDR1 and CDR2: SGHRS and YFSETQ. There are 14 residues in the CDR3. The CDR3 spells CASSLGQGGGTQYF. In nucleotides, the CDR3 is TGCGCCAGCAGCTTGGGACAGGGAGGAGGGACCCAGTACTTC.

This chain links TRBV20-1 with TRBJ2-7, with D hard to call. The closer fit of TRBJ2-1 to the DNA end suggests the J call may be wrong. CDR1 DFQATT and CDR2 SNEGSKA come from the germline V gene (reference sequence). The CDR3 contains 12 residues. The CDR3 DNA is TGCAGTGCTAGAGATAGAATAGATGAGCAGTTCTTC. It translates to CSARDRIDEQFF.

The J gene is TRBJ2-7, the V gene TRBV2, with 8 bases matching TRBD2. The DNA end lines up better with TRBJ2-5; the J call may be wrong. This CDR3 contains 15 residues. Germline-derived CDR1 and CDR2 are SNHLY and FYNNEI. The CDR3 DNA is TGTGCCAGCATTTCCGTCGGGAGGGGATATGAGACCCAGTACTTC. Its protein product is CASISVGRGYETQYF.

Only a few counts were recorded for this clonotype. This rearrangement joins TRBV7-9 to TRBJ2-3; D is ambiguous. Deletions cut 3 bases from V and 3 bases from J, with 10 bases between. The CDR3 contains 14 residues. CDR1 is SEHNR and CDR2 is FQNEAQ in the germline V gene (reference sequence). The CDR3 bases are TGTGCCAGCAGCTTTAGCAAAGGAACAGATACGCAGTATTTT. Its protein product is CASSFSKGTDTQYF.

Ten or more counts support this clonotype. The chain links TRBV10-3 to TRBJ2-2, with 11 bases lining up with TRBD2. Trimming at V came to 7 bases and at J to 0 bases, leaving 7 bases not matched to a gene. CDR3 length: 17 residues. The germline V gene encodes CDR1 ENHRY and CDR2 SYGVKD. The CDR3 nucleotides read TGTGCCATCATGCCTAGCGGGAGGTTCGCGAACACCGGGGAGCTGTTTTTT. Translating gives CAIMPSGRFANTGELFF.

This clonotype was seen repeatedly, ten times or more. This chain uses TRBV7-9 with TRBJ1-5, with unresolved D. The V end was cut by 3 bases, the J end by 7 bases, with 10 bases between. This CDR3 spans 13 amino acids. Germline-derived CDR1 and CDR2 are SEHNR and FQNEAQ (reference sequence). CDR3 in amino acids: CASSFGQLQPQHF. CDR3 in DNA: TGTGCCAGCAGCTTCGGGCAATTGCAGCCCCAGCATTTT.

This chain connects TRBV15 to TRBJ1-1, with a tentative D call TRBD1 (5 bases). Germline CDR1 LNHNV, CDR2 YYDKDF (reference sequence). V lost 5 bases and J lost 11, with 21 bases in between. The CDR3 contains 14 residues. CDR3 protein: CATSGTSGRGEAFF. DNA for the CDR3: TGTGCCACCAGCGGGACTAGCGGGAGAGGTGAGGCTTTCTTT.

In the case of this clonotype: With a much larger clone just one base away, this may be a read error. The chain combines TRBV7-9 with TRBJ2-7; D might be TRBD1 or TRBD2, each matching 5 bases. The germline V gene encodes CDR1 SEHNR and CDR2 FQNEAQ (reference sequence). CDR3 length equals 13 residues. The chain's CDR3 is CACSLGPREEQYF. CDR3 in DNA: TGTGCCTGCAGCTTGGGACCTCGGGAAGAGCAGTACTTC.

The rearrangement uses TRBV5-5 and TRBJ2-6; 9 bases align to TRBD1. J gave up 0 bases and V 2 bases, and 6 bases lay outside the gene matches. CDR1 SGHKS and CDR2 YYEKEE come from the germline V gene (reference sequence). The CDR3 sequence is 18 residues long. The CDR3 coding sequence is TGTGCCAGCAGCTTACGGACAGGGGCGATCTCTGGGGCCAACGTCCTGACTTTC. It specifies CASSLRTGAISGANVLTF.

The V and J genes are TRBV29-1 and TRBJ2-7; TRBD2 agrees at 9 bases. CDR1 is SQVTM, CDR2 ANQGSEA, per germline. The CDR3 runs 12 residues. CDR3 in amino acids: CSGRTSAYEQYF. CDR3 nucleotide sequence: TGCAGTGGGAGGACTAGCGCCTACGAGCAGTACTTC.

This clonotype came up many times. The chain couples TRBV7-9 to TRBJ1-1; D is ambiguous. Trimming stripped 1 base from V and 10 bases from J, with 7 bases between. Per the germline V gene, CDR1 is SEHNR and CDR2 is FQNEAQ (reference sequence). This CDR3 spans 11 amino acids. The DNA for the CDR3 is TGTGCCAGCAGCTTAGGCCCTGTAGCTTTCTTT. Its translation: CASSLGPVAFF.

The V and J genes are TRBV29-1 and TRBJ2-5, with 8 bases identical to TRBD1. J lost 5 bases, V lost 8 bases, and 10 bases had no gene match. Germline-derived CDR1 and CDR2 are SQVTM and ANQGSEA. CDR3 length: 13 residues. CDR3: CSSSGQVAETQYF. CDR3 sequence (DNA): TGCAGCAGTTCGGGACAGGTCGCGGAGACCCAGTACTTC.

The V and J genes are TRBV2 and TRBJ2-5; 11 nucleotides line up with TRBD2. J gave up 5 bases and V 5 bases, and 7 bases lay outside the gene matches. This CDR3 spans 15 amino acids. Germline V gives CDR1 SNHLY, CDR2 FYNNEI. The CDR3 region has the DNA TGTGCCAGCAGTTTAGCGGGAGGGCCCAATGAGACCCAGTACTTC. Translated: CASSLAGGPNETQYF.

This clonotype was observed at least ten times. V and J are TRBV4-3 and TRBJ1-1, with 8 bases matching TRBD1. CDR1 LGHNA and CDR2 YSLEER come from the germline V gene. This CDR3 is built from 14 residues. Trimming removed 0 bases from V and 4 bases from J; junction bases left unmatched: 1. CDR3 amino acids: CASSQDTGGTEAFF. The CDR3 DNA reads as TGCGCCAGCAGCCAAGACACAGGGGGCACTGAAGCTTTCTTT.

This chain joins TRBV11-2 and TRBJ1-2; 7 bases map to TRBD1. The CDR3 contains 15 residues. Germline V gene sequence: CDR1 SGHAT, CDR2 FQNNGV. Trimming cost V 1 base and J 3 bases; bases outside gene matches: 5. The CDR3 nucleotides read TGTGCCAGCAGCTTAGTTACAGGGGCTGACTATGGCTACACCTTC. It specifies CASSLVTGADYGYTF.

CDR3 residues: CASSRDLGSNQYF. CDR3 nucleotides: TGTGCCAGCAGTCGGGACCTTGGGAGCAATCAGTACTTC. The chain has TRBV2 and TRBJ2-7; D assignment may be TRBD1 or TRBD2 (5 bases each). Looked up from germline, CDR1 is SNHLY and CDR2 is FYNNEI. The CDR3 has 13 amino acids. Trimming left V 5 bases short and J 10 bases short, with 18 bases between.

The table lists this clonotype with many counts. The J gene is TRBJ1-6, the V gene TRBV7-3, with TRBD1 identical over 9 bases. J was trimmed by 9 bases and V by 4 bases; bases with no gene match: 1. Germline CDR1 is SGHTA and CDR2 is FQGTGA. The CDR3 has 13 amino acids. The DNA for the CDR3 is TGTGCCAGCAGCTCGGGACAGGGTTCACCCCTCCACTTT. It specifies CASSSGQGSPLHF.

This clonotype was counted ten times or more. This chain uses TRBV11-1 with TRBJ1-1, with 8 bases aligning to TRBD1. Looked up from germline, CDR1 is SGHAT and CDR2 is FQDESV (reference sequence). V shed 7 bases, J shed 1 base, and the junction held 5 bases outside the gene matches. This CDR3 has 14 amino acids. CDR3: CASTIGTGNTEAFF. The CDR3 bases are TGTGCCAGCACCATCGGGACAGGGAACACTGAAGCTTTCTTT.

Many counts were recorded for this clonotype. This chain joins TRBV7-9 and TRBJ1-6, with 10 bases matching TRBD1. Trimming removed 6 bases from V and 7 bases from J; junction bases left unmatched: 6. CDR3 size: 15 residues. Germline V gives CDR1 SEHNR, CDR2 FQNEAQ (reference sequence). DNA for the CDR3: TGTGCCAGCAGTGACAGGGGGCTCCTAAATTCACCCCTCCACTTT. Translated: CASSDRGLLNSPLHF.

This sequence joins TRBV12-3 or TRBV12-4 and TRBJ2-7; D is ambiguous. Trimming removed 6 bases from V and 2 bases from J, with 11 bases in between. The CDR3 is made up of 13 amino acids. CDR3 protein: CASSPEGPYEQYF. CDR3 in DNA: TGTGCCAGCAGCCCTGAAGGACCCTACGAGCAGTACTTC.

Comment on this clonotype: A much larger clone differs by one base, so this may be a read error. The rearrangement links TRBV7-3 to TRBJ1-2, with D possibly matching TRBD1 (5 bases). The CDR3 is made up of 12 amino acids. Germline loops: CDR1 SGHTA, CDR2 FQGTGA. V was pared by 3 bases and J by 12 bases, with 14 bases between. Written as DNA, the CDR3 is TGTGCCAGCAGCTTCAGGGTTTTCGGCCACACCTTC. This gives the protein CASSFRVFGHTF.

This chain joins TRBV7-6 and TRBJ1-6, with 8 bases matching TRBD1. Germline V gene sequence: CDR1 SGHVS, CDR2 FNYEAQ. The V gene end was trimmed by 8 bases and the J gene end by 5 bases; junction bases not matched to a gene: 8. The CDR3 is 15 residues long. This chain's CDR3 is CASRRGPGDNSPLHF. CDR3 in DNA: TGTGCCAGCCGCAGGGGGCCTGGAGATAATTCACCCCTCCACTTT.

In this sample, this clonotype turned up once. This chain connects TRBV7-9 to TRBJ1-4, with a weak D call TRBD1 (5 bases). The CDR3 covers 12 residues. V lost 6 bases, J lost 15 bases, and 17 bases lay in between. Looked up from germline, CDR1 is SEHNR and CDR2 is FQNEAQ (reference sequence). Here the CDR3 reads CASSPPWGTLFF. The CDR3 region has the DNA TGTGCCAGCAGTCCTCCTTGGGGGACGTTGTTTTTT.

This clonotype was recorded many times. The gene calls are TRBV29-1 and TRBJ2-7, with 9 bases matching TRBD1. The V and J ends lost 7 bases and 6 bases, in that order; junction bases with no gene match: 10. CDR1 is SQVTM, CDR2 ANQGSEA, per germline. This CDR3 has 13 residues. CDR3 DNA: TGCAGCGCTCTACAGGGGGCGACCCTCGAGCAGTACTTC. Translated, it gives CSALQGATLEQYF.

As concerns this clonotype: A read error may produce the germline difference seen at one junction end. This chain connects TRBV5-5 to TRBJ1-5, with a possible D match to TRBD1 (6 bases). Germline assignment: CDR1 SGHKS and CDR2 YYEKEE (reference sequence). CDR3 size: 16 residues. This CDR3 is CASSLGPGASNQSQHF. CDR3 DNA sequence: TGTGCCAGCAGCTTGGGTCCAGGGGCGAGCAATCAGTCCCAGCATTTT.